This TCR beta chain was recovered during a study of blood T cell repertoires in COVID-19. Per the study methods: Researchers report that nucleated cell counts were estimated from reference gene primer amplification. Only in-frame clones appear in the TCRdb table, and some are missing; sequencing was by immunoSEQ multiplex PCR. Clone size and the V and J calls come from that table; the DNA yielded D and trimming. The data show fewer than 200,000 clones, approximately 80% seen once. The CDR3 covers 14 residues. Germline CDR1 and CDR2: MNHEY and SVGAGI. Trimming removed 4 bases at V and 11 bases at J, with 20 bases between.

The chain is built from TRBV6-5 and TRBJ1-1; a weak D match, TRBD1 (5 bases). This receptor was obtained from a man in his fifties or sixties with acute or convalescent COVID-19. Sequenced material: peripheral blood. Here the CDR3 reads CASSFGGTKRRAFF. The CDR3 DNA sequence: TGTGCCAGCAGTTTCGGGGGTACCAAACGGCGGGCTTTCTTT.